Presented here are 8 T cell receptor beta chains from one specimen sequenced in a study of CD8 T cells in Susac syndrome. About 0.45 to 1 ug RNA was reverse transcribed with random hexamers. Each CDR3 protein is one row after TCRdb ran MiXCR on the immunoSEQ multiplex PCR reads. The sample holds 160,000 or so distinct CDR3 sequences, about 94% seen once. Sequencing was done on a sample of CD4+ T cells from PBMCs. The receptor set was obtained from a human donor in good health.

The chain combines TRBV19 with TRBJ1-2; D not resolved. This CDR3 contains 12 residues. V was pared by 8 bases and J by 2 bases, with 9 bases between. Germline-derived CDR1 and CDR2 are LNHDA and SQIVND (reference sequence). For the CDR3, the DNA is TGTGCCAGTGACGACACAAACTATGGCTACACCTTC. Translated, it gives CASDDTNYGYTF.

The chain couples TRBV2 to TRBJ2-5, with unresolved D. This CDR3 is 13 amino acids long. Trimming removed 4 bases from V and 2 bases from J, with 8 bases in between. CDR1 is SNHLY, CDR2 FYNNEI, per germline. CDR3 loop: CASSVRGQETQYF. The CDR3 DNA is TGTGCCAGCAGTGTGAGAGGACAAGAGACCCAGTACTTC.

The gene calls are TRBV5-1 and TRBJ2-3, with TRBD2 matching over 15 bases. The junction had 9 bases not matched to a gene; V was cut back by 4 bases and J by 3 bases. From germline, CDR1 is SGHRS and CDR2 YFSETQ. The CDR3 spans 18 residues. The CDR3 bases are TGCGCCAGCAGCCCCGGACGGACTAGCGGGGGGGCAACAGATACGCAGTATTTT. Translation gives CASSPGRTSGGATDTQYF.

The genes are TRBV12-3 or TRBV12-4 and TRBJ2-5; D call uncertain. The V end was cut by 2 bases, the J end by 5 bases, with 9 bases between. The CDR3 runs to 13 residues. The CDR3 here is CASSLSSQETQYF. The CDR3 DNA sequence: TGTGCCAGCAGTTTAAGTAGTCAGGAGACCCAGTACTTC.

In its sample, this clonotype was seen once. The CDR3 region has the DNA TGTGCCAGTAAGGGGACACAGGGGAACTACGAGCAGTACTTC. Residues: CASKGTQGNYEQYF. V and J are TRBV19 and TRBJ2-7, with TRBD1 matching 7 bases. CDR1 and CDR2 (germline): LNHDA, SQIVND (reference sequence). The CDR3 spans 14 residues. Trimming at V came to 7 bases and at J to 3 bases, leaving 9 bases not matched to a gene.

CDR3 coding DNA: TGTGCCAGCAGTTACTTAGGGAATGAGCAGTACTTC. Encoded protein: CASSYLGNEQYF. The J gene is TRBJ2-7, the V gene TRBV6-5; D is unclear. Germline V gives CDR1 MNHEY, CDR2 SVGAGI. V lost 1 base and J lost 7, with 8 bases in between. The CDR3 has 12 amino acids.

V gene TRBV5-4 combines with J gene TRBJ2-4; D may match TRBD1 or TRBD2 (5 bases each). Germline V gene sequence: CDR1 SGHNT, CDR2 YYREEE (reference sequence). The CDR3 totals 14 residues. Trimming removed 2 bases at V and 15 bases at J, with 21 bases between. For the CDR3, the DNA is TGTGCCAGCAGCTTCTCCGGGACCCCAGAGTTGGCGTACTTC. This sequence encodes CASSFSGTPELAYF.

This chain links TRBV2 with TRBJ2-3, with 7 bases that match TRBD2. The ends lost 6 bases at V and 3 bases at J; junction bases unmatched: 6. The germline V gene encodes CDR1 SNHLY and CDR2 FYNNEI. The CDR3 has 14 amino acids. Written as DNA, the CDR3 is TGTGCCAGCAGGGCGGGGGTGAGGACAGATACGCAGTATTTT. The encoded protein is CASRAGVRTDTQYF. Full variable domain (remainder filled in from reference TRBV2 and TRBJ2-3): EPEVTQTPSHQVTQMGQEVILRCVPISNHLYFYWYRQILGQKVEFLVSFYNNEISEKSEIFDDQFSVERPDGSNFTLKIRSTKLEDSAMYFCASRAGVRTDTQYFGPGTRLTVL.